Following are 15 T cell receptor beta chains from one sample sequenced in a study of post-analysis software for immune sequencing data. Overall study findings and caveats: Several TRBV segments (TRBV5-6, TRBV5-1 and TRBV20-1 among them) occurred more frequently in patients than in controls.

Prepared TCR beta cDNA libraries contained unique molecular identifiers. Each CDR3 protein gets one entry after TCRdb re-called the PCR reads with MiXCR. This table has roughly 540,000 distinct CDR3 sequences, 34% appearing once. What these receptors recognize is not known. The specimen sequenced was blood. The source is a girl between 2 and 17 years old with multiple sclerosis.

This clonotype was found a few times. The chain joins TRBV7-2 to TRBJ1-5, with D possibly matching TRBD1 (6 bases). The germline V gene encodes CDR1 SGHTA and CDR2 FQGNSA. The CDR3 has 16 amino acids. V was pared by 7 bases and J by 4 bases, with 20 bases between. Written as DNA, the CDR3 is TGTGCCAGCAAGCCGGTGGGGGGGGGCCCGAATCAGCCCCAGCATTTT. This encodes CASKPVGGGPNQPQHF.

The chain links TRBV29-1 to TRBJ2-3; TRBD2 is a possible D gene (5 bases). V was clipped by 2 bases and J by 4 bases, with 10 bases between them. Looked up from germline, CDR1 is SQVTM and CDR2 is ANQGSEA. The CDR3 sequence is 13 residues long. The CDR3 reads CSVEPGGSDTQYF. DNA for the CDR3: TGCAGCGTTGAACCAGGCGGGTCAGATACGCAGTATTTT.

The CDR3 sequence: CASRGSEADTYIEQYF. The CDR3 DNA follows: TGTGCCAGCAGGGGGTCTGAAGCGGATACCTACATCGAGCAGTACTTC. V and J are TRBV21-1 and TRBJ2-5; the listed D gene, TRBD2, was not tested against the DNA. The J call may be wrong; the DNA end is better matched by TRBJ2-7. TRBV21-1 is noted as a pseudogene. CDR3 size: 16 residues.

This clonotype was recorded only once. V is TRBV18 and J is TRBJ2-4; D is unclear. The end of the DNA fits TRBJ2-7 better, so the J call may be wrong. The CDR3 spans 13 residues. From germline, CDR1 is KGHSH and CDR2 LQKENI. CDR3 amino acids: CASSGGEAYEQYF. The CDR3 DNA reads TGTGCCAGCTCCGGCGGAGAAGCCTACGAGCAGTACTTC.

This clonotype was seen just once. The chain employs TRBV10-3 and TRBJ2-3, with 9 bases identical to TRBD1. After removal of 7 bases from V and 6 bases from J, the junction contained 8 bases not matched to a gene. The germline CDR1 and CDR2 sequences are ENHRY and SYGVKD. The CDR3 extends over 14 amino acids. CDR3 loop: CAIKLGQGTDTQYF. The CDR3 coding sequence is TGTGCCATCAAACTGGGACAGGGTACGGATACGCAGTATTTT.

This clonotype was detected a few times. V is TRBV29-1 and J is TRBJ2-5; D remains unclear. This CDR3 is built from 13 residues. Per the germline V gene, CDR1 is SQVTM and CDR2 is ANQGSEA. Trimming took off 2 bases at V and 1 base at J, with 8 bases between the two ends. The CDR3 DNA reads as TGCAGCGTTGAACGGCACCTCCAAGAGACCCAGTACTTC. Protein: CSVERHLQETQYF. The full variable domain, its missing parts supplied by reference TRBV29-1 and TRBJ2-5, is SAVISQKPSRDICQRGTSLTIQCQVDSQVTMMFWYRQQPGQSLTLIATANQGSEATYESGFVIDKFPISRPNLTFSTLTVSNMSPEDSSIYLCSVERHLQETQYFGPGTRLLVL.

This clonotype has a handful of counts. The chain combines TRBV20-1 with TRBJ2-5, with 8 positions matching TRBD1. There are 13 residues in the CDR3. Germline trimming cut 5 bases from V and 2 bases from J; bases unmatched to any gene: 4. Germline lookup yields CDR1 DFQATT and CDR2 SNEGSKA (reference sequence). This CDR3 reads CSAEDRVQETQYF. DNA of the CDR3: TGCAGTGCTGAGGACAGGGTGCAAGAGACCCAGTACTTC.

The genes are TRBV24-1 and TRBJ2-5; 11 bases line up with TRBD2. This CDR3 has 16 amino acids. Germline CDR1 is KGHDR and CDR2 is SFDVKD. J lost 2 bases, V lost 4 bases, and 5 bases had no gene match. As DNA, the CDR3 is TGTGCCACCAGTGAGCCCGGGACTAGCGGTCAAGAGACCCAGTACTTC. Protein: CATSEPGTSGQETQYF.

In its sample, this clonotype was seen a few times. V is TRBV10-3 and J is TRBJ2-3; 9 bases map to TRBD1. Germline V gene data show CDR1 as ENHRY and CDR2 as SYGVKD. There are 17 residues in the CDR3. V gave up 5 bases and J gave up 2 bases; unmatched junction bases: 11. CDR3 protein: CAISQLGQGPPTDTQYF. The DNA of the CDR3 is TGTGCCATCAGTCAACTGGGACAGGGCCCCCCCACAGATACGCAGTATTTT.

The chain recombines TRBV7-6 with TRBJ2-3; D assignment may be TRBD1 or TRBD2 (5 bases each). Germline V CDR1 and CDR2: SGHVS, FNYEAQ. The CDR3 runs 15 residues. V shed 2 bases and J shed 2 bases, with 11 bases lying between them. CDR3 nucleotides: TGTGCCAGCAGCTTAATTGGGGACCTCACAGATACGCAGTATTTT. It codes for CASSLIGDLTDTQYF.

This chain joins TRBV5-1 and TRBJ1-1, with D perhaps TRBD1 (6 bases). V lost 0 bases and J 4 bases, leaving 10 bases between the germline ends. The CDR3 has 14 residues. CDR1 and CDR2 from the germline V gene are SGHRS and YFSETQ. The CDR3 DNA is TGCGCCAGCAGCTTGGAGGGGGGCAGCACTGAAGCTTTCTTT. Translated, it gives CASSLEGGSTEAFF.

The table lists this clonotype with a few counts. Possible read error: a much larger clone is one base away. The chain uses TRBV7-2 and TRBJ2-1; no firm D call. The length of the CDR3 is 15 residues. Germline CDR1 and CDR2: SGHTA and FQGNSA. The CDR3 DNA reads as TGTGCCAGCGGCTTAGGGTCCGTTCCTCACAATGAGCAGTTCTTC. Its translation: CASGLGSVPHNEQFF. Looking up the rest from reference TRBV7-2 and TRBJ2-1 gives the full variable domain: GAGVSQSPSNKVTEKGKDVELRCDPISGHTALYWYRQSLGQGLEFLIYFQGNSAPDKSGLPSDRFSAERTGGSVSTLTIQRTQQEDSAVYLCASGLGSVPHNEQFFGPGTRLTVL.

To note about this clonotype: At one end, the junction sequence differs from germline, possibly due to a read error. The chain joins TRBV29-1 to TRBJ2-1; D unresolved. Germline V gene data show CDR1 as SQVTM and CDR2 as ANQGSEA. The CDR3 is 12 residues long. CDR3 DNA sequence: TGCAGCGTTGGAAGCACCTACAATGGGCAGTTCTTC. Its translation: CSVGSTYNGQFF.

The chain combines TRBV6-5 with TRBJ1-5, with TRBD1 as a possible D gene (5 bases). This CDR3 is 16 amino acids long. Trimming took 2 bases from V and 0 from J, leaving 11 bases between them. Germline CDR1 is MNHEY and CDR2 is SVGAGI. The CDR3 is CASSYGGLTSNQPQHF. CDR3 nucleotide sequence: TGTGCCAGCAGTTACGGGGGACTGACTAGCAATCAGCCCCAGCATTTT.

This chain joins TRBV25-1 and TRBJ2-1, with 8 bases fitting TRBD1. V shed 3 bases, J shed 0 bases, and the junction held 13 bases outside the gene matches. The V gene's germline CDR1 is MGHDK and CDR2 SYGVNS. The CDR3 is 19 residues long. The CDR3 DNA reads TGTGCCAGCAGTGAGGAGGGACAGGCAGGTAAGAGCTCCTACAATGAGCAGTTCTTC. Encoded protein: CASSEEGQAGKSSYNEQFF.